The present TCR beta chain was sequenced within a study of PD-1 blockade in mismatch repair-deficient tumors. In the study overall: All were previously treated, progressing patients with eleven to twelve mismatch repair-deficient cancer types.

As regards this clone: The antigen is undetermined.

Germline V gene lookup returns CDR1 SQVTM and CDR2 ANQGSEA. The CDR3 length is 13 residues. V was pared by 6 bases and J by 2 bases, with 12 bases between. Study-wide results and caveats: Rapid post-treatment expansion, then contraction, generally preceding radiologic response, marked tumor-resident clones.

Every patient had mismatch repair deficiency by PCR or immunohistochemistry. The table came from immunoSEQ multiplex PCR; TCRdb's copy has only in-frame clones and leaves some out. The data show 100,000 to 150,000 clones, about 88% seen once. This chain connects TRBV29-1 to TRBJ2-3; no reliable D call. This specimen consisted of peripheral blood, obtained 44 weeks after starting pembrolizumab. This receptor was identified in an adult with mismatch repair-deficient cancer. This CDR3 is CSVPGSLTDTQYF. As DNA, the CDR3 is TGCAGCGTGCCGGGCAGCCTCACAGATACGCAGTATTTT.